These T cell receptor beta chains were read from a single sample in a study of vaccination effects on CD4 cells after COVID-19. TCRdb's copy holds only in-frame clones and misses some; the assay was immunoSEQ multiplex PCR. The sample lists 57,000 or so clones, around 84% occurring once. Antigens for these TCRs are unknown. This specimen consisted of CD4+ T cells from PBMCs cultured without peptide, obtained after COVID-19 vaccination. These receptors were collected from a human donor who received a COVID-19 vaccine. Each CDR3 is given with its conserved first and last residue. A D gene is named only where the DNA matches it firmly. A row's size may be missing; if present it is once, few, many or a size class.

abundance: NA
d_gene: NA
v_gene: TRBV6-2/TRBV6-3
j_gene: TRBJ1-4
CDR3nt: TGTGCCAGCAGTTACCCAGTTACGGGAAGTGAAAAACTGTTTTTT
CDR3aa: CASSYPVTGSEKLFF

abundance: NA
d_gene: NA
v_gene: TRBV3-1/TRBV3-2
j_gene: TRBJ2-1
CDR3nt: TGTGCCAGCAGCCAGGGGGGCCTCGTTCCCTACAATGAGCAGTTCTTC
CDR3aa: CASSQGGLVPYNEQFF

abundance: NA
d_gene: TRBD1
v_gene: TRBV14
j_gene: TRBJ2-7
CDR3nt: TGTGCCAGCAGCCAGGGGCTTTGGGACAGCGAACTTACGTACGAGCAGTACTTC
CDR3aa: CASSQGLWDSELTYEQYF

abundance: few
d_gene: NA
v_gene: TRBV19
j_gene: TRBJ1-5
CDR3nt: TGTGCCAGTAGTCCCGGACAGATTAGCAATCAGCCCCAGCATTTT
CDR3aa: CASSPGQISNQPQHF

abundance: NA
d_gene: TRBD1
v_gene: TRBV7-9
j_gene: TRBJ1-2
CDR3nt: TGTGCCAGCAGCTTCCCCGGGACAGGGGGTGGTGGCTACACCTTC
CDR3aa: CASSFPGTGGGGYTF

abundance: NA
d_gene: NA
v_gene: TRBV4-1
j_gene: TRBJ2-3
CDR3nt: TGCGCCAGCAGACGGGGGAGGGGGGCCAAGGCAGATACGCAGTATTTT
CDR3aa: CASRRGRGAKADTQYF

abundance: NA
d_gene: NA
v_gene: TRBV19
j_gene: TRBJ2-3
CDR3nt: TGTGCCAGTAGTATTCGAAGGGCAGATACGCAGTATTTT
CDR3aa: CASSIRRADTQYF

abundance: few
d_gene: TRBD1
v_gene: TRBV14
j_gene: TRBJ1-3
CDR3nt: TGTGCCAGCAGCCGCCAGACAGGGGAAAGAAACACCATATATTTT
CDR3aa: CASSRQTGERNTIYF

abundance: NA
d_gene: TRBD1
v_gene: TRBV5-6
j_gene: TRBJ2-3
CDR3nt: TGTGCCAGCAGCTTGTTAGAACAGGGGGCAGATACGCAGTATTTT
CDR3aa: CASSLLEQGADTQYF

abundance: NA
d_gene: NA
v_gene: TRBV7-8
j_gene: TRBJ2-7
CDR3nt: TGTGCCAGCAGCGGGATGGGTTACGAGCAGTACTTC
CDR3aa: CASSGMGYEQYF

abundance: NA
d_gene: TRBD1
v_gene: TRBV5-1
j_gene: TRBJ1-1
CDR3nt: TGCGCCAGCAGCTCACCGGGACAGGGGGCTGCTTTCTTT
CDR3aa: CASSSPGQGAAFF

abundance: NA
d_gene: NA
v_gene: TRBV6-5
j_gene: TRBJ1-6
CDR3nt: TGTGCCAGCAGTTACGGCTCCTATAATTCACCCCTCCACTTT
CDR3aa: CASSYGSYNSPLHF

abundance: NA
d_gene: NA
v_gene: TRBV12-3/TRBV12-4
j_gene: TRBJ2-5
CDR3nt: TGTGCCAGCCAGAGGGGAGCAATTGAGACCCAGTACTTC
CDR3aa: CASQRGAIETQYF

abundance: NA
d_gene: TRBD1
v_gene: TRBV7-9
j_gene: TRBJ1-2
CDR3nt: TGTGCCAGCAGCGCGGGACAGGGTTTTAGGGGCTATGGCTACACCTTC
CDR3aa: CASSAGQGFRGYGYTF

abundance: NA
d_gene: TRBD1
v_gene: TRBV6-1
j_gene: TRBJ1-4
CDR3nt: TGTGCCAGCAGTGAAGTCCGGGACAGGGTGGGAAAACTGTTTTTT
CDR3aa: CASSEVRDRVGKLFF

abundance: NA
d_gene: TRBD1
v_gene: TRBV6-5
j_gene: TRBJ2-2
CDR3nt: TGTGCCAGCACAGGGGGTCCCGGGGAGCTGTTTTTT
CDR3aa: CASTGGPGELFF

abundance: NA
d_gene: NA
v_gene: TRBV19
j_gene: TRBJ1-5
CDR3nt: TGTGCCAGTAGTTTGCCAGCGCGTAGCAATCAGCCCCAGCATTTT
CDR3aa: CASSLPARSNQPQHF

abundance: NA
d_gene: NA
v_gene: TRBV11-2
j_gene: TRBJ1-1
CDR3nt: TGTGCCAGCAGACTAGGGTCGTGGGGCACTGAAGCTTTCTTT
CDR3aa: CASRLGSWGTEAFF

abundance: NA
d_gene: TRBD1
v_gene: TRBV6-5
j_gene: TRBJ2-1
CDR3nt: TGTGCCAGCAGCATATCCAGGGGGCCCTACAATGAGCAGTTCTTC
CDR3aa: CASSISRGPYNEQFF

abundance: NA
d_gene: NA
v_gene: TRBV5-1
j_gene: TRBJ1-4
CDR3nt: TGCGCCAGCAGCTCCCAACTTCGACCCGGGGAAAAACTGTTTTTT
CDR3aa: CASSSQLRPGEKLFF

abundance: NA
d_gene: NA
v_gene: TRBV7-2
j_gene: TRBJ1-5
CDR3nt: TGTGCCAGCAGCTTAGCAGAATCTCAGCCCCAGCATTTT
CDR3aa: CASSLAESQPQHF

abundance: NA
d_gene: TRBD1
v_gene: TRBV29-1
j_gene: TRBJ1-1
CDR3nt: TGCAGCGTTGAAGATCTGCTTTGGGACAGTAGAACTTTCTTT
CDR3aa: CSVEDLLWDSRTFF

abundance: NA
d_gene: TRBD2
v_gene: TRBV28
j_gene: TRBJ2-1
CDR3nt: TGTGCCAGCAGTTTAGGGCCTAGCGGCAATGAGCAGTTCTTC
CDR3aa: CASSLGPSGNEQFF

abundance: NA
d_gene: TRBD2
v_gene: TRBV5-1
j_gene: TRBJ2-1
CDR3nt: TGCGCCAGCAGCTTGGGGGTCGCTAGCGGATACAATGAGCAGTTCTTC
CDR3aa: CASSLGVASGYNEQFF

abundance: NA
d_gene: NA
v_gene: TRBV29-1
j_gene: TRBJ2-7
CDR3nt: TGCAGCGTTGAGATAAATGGGTCCCCCTACGAGCAGTACTTC
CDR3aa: CSVEINGSPYEQYF

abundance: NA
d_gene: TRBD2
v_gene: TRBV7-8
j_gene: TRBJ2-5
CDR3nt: TGTGCCAGCAGCGCAGGACTAGGACGGGATGCGACCCAGTACTTC
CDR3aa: CASSAGLGRDATQYF

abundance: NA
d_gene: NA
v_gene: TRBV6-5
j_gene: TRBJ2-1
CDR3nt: TGTGCCAGCAGCCCCTCCACGGGCTCCTACAATGAGCAGTTCTTC
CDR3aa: CASSPSTGSYNEQFF

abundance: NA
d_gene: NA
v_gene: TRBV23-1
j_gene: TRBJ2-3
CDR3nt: TGCGCCAGCAGTCATCCGACCAGGCTCCCAGATACGCAGTATTTT
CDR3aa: CASSHPTRLPDTQYF

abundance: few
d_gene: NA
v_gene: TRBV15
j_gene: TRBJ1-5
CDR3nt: TGTGCCACCAGCAGAGATGGGATCCCGGACCCCCAGCATTTT
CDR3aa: CATSRDGIPDPQHF

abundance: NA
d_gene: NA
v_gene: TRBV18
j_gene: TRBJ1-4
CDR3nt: TGTGCCAGCTCACCACCGAGGGGCGGGAATGAAAAACTGTTTTTT
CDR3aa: CASSPPRGGNEKLFF

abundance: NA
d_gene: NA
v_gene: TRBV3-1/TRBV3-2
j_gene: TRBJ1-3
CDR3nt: TGTGCCAGCAGCGCTTCCTCGGGCTCTGGAAACACCATATATTTT
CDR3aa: CASSASSGSGNTIYF

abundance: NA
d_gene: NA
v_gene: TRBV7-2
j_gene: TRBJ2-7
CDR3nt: TGTGCCAGCAGCTTAGTCCCGAAGAACGAGCAGTACTTC
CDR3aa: CASSLVPKNEQYF

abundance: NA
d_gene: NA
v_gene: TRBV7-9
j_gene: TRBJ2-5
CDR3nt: TGTGCCAGCAGCTTCGACGGTATGGCGGCCAGAGAGACCCAGTACTTC
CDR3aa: CASSFDGMAARETQYF

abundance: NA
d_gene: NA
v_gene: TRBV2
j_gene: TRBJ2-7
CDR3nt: TGTGCCAGCAGGAAGGAAGGGGGGAGCTCCTACGAGCAGTACTTC
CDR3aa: CASRKEGGSSYEQYF

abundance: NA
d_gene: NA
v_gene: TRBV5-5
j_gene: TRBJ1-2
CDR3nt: TGTGCCAGCAGCTTTGGAGACGGTACTTATGGCTACACCTTC
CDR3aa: CASSFGDGTYGYTF

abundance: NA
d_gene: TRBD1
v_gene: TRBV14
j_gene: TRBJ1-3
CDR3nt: TGTGCCAGCAGCCGCGACAGGGGATACACCATATATTTT
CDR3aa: CASSRDRGYTIYF

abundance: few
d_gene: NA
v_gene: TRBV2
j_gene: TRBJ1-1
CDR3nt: TGTGCCAGCAGAACAGTGAACACTGAAGCTTTCTTT
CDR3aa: CASRTVNTEAFF

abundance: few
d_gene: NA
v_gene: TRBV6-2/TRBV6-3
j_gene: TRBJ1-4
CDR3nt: TGTGCCAGCAGTATTGGGAGGCGAGGGAAACTGTTTTTT
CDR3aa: CASSIGRRGKLFF

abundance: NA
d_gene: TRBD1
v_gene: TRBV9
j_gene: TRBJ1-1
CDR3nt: TGTGCCAGCAGCGTAGGACTCTCGGACAGGGGGAACACTGAAGCTTTCTTT
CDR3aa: CASSVGLSDRGNTEAFF

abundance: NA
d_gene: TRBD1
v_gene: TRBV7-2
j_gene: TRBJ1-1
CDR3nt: TGTGCCAGCAGCTCGCCGCCCCTACAGGGGACTGAAGCTTTCTTT
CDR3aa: CASSSPPLQGTEAFF

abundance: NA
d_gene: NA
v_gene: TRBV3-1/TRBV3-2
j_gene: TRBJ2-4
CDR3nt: TGTGCCAGCAGCAGAATACCCGACAGGTCCTTGATAGCCAAAAACATTCAGTACTTC
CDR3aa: CASSRIPDRSLIAKNIQYF

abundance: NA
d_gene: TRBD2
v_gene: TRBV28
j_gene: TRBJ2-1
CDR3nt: TGTGCCAGCAGTTTATTCGCGGGAGGTCACTATGAGCAGTTCTTC
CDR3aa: CASSLFAGGHYEQFF

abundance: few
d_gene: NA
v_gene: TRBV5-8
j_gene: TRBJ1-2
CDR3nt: TGTGCCAGCAGCTTACAGGATAACTATGGCTACACCTTC
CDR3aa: CASSLQDNYGYTF

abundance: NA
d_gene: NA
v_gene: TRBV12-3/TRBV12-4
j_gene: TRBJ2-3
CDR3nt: TGTGCCAGCAGTTTAGGTCCTAGTGGTACGCAGTATTTT
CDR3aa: CASSLGPSGTQYF

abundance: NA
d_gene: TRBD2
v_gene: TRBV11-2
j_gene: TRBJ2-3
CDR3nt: TGTGCCAGCAGCCTCGGGACTAGCGGGGGGTTCGGCACAGATACGCAGTATTTT
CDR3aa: CASSLGTSGGFGTDTQYF

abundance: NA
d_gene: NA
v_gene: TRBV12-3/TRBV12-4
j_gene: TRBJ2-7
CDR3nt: TGTGCCAGCAGTGCAACCTACGAGCAGTACTTC
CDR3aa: CASSATYEQYF

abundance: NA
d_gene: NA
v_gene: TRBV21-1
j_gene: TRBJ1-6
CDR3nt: TGTGCCAGCAGCTACGGACAACCCGCCCCCGGAACCCTCCACTTT
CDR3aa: CASSYGQPAPGTLHF

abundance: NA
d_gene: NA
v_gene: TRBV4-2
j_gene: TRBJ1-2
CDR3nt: TGTGCCAGCAGCCAAAGAACTGATACAGGGTCCTATGGCTACACCTTC
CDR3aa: CASSQRTDTGSYGYTF

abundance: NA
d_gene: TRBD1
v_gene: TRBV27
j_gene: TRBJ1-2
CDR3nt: TGTGCCAGCAGTTTTGACAGGGGATTGGGAGGCTATGGCTACACCTTC
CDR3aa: CASSFDRGLGGYGYTF

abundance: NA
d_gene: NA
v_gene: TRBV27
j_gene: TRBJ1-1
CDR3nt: TGTGCCAGCAGTTTATCGGGGGGAGGGGTGGACACTGAAGCTTTCTTT
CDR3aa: CASSLSGGGVDTEAFF

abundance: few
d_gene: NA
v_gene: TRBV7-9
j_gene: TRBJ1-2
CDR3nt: TGTGCCAGCAGCTTACCAGGACCCCGGGGCTATGGCTACACCTTC
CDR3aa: CASSLPGPRGYGYTF